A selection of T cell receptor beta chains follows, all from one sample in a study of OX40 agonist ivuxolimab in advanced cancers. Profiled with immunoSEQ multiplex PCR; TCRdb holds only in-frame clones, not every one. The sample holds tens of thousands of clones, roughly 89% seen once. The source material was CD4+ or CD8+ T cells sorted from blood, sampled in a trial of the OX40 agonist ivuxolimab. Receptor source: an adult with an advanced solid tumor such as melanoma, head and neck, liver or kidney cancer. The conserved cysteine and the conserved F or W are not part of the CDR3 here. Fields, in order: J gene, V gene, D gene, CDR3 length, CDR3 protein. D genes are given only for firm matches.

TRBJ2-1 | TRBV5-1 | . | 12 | ASSTGNSYNEQF
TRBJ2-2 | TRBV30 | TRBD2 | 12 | AWRGGRAAGELF
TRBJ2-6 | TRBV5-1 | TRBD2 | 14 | ASSAGTSLGANVLT
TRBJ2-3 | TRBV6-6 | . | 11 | ASRWDITDTQY
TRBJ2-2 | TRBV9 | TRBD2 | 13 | ASSVASGNTGELF
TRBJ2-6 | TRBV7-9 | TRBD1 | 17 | ASSSRTGGDISGANVLT
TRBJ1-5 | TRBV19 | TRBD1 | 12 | ASSYRGGNQPQH
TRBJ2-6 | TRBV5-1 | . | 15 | ASSLTTDRSGANVLT
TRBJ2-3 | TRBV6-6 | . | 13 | ASRRDLLSTDTQY
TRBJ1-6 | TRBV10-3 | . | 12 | AISEVKGSSPLH
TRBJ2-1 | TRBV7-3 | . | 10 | ASSSQGNEQF
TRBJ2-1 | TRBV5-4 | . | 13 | ASSFGGGSYNEQF
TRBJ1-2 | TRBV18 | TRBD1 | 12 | ASGEGQTNYGYT
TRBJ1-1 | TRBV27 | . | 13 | ASSFQGPRNTEAF
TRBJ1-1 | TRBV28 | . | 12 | ASSSRGQNTEAF